The 19 T cell receptor beta chains in this list originate from one sample, sequenced in a study of T cells in Graves' hyperthyroidism and ophthalmopathy. Amplified TCR beta CDR3 regions derived from RNA transcripts. The TCR CDR3 first-round RT-PCR relied on the HTBI primer set. In TCRdb, the multiplex PCR reads were re-called with MiXCR into one record per CDR3 protein. This sample yields about 640,000 distinct CDR3 sequences, of which less than 25% are seen a single time; under 35% belongs to the top ten. Sequences were obtained from blood. These receptor sequences come from a man aged 25-45 years with Graves' ophthalmopathy.

V is TRBV20-1 and J is TRBJ2-2; no clear D gene. The CDR3 is made up of 16 amino acids. CDR1 is DFQATT, CDR2 SNEGSKA, per germline (reference sequence). Deletions cut 1 base from V and 1 base from J, with 13 bases between. The CDR3 bases are TGCAGTGCTAGAGCGGTTGGTCGGCGGAACACCGGGGAGCTGTTTTTT. Translation: CSARAVGRRNTGELFF.

J is TRBJ2-1 and V is TRBV9; 8 positions match TRBD1. J lost 7 bases, V lost 3 bases, and 18 bases had no gene match. The CDR3 extends over 18 amino acids. Germline assignment: CDR1 SGDLS and CDR2 YYNGEE. Here the CDR3 reads CASSAWGRQGLSGNEQFF. CDR3 DNA: TGTGCCAGCAGCGCTTGGGGGAGACAGGGGCTGTCTGGGAATGAGCAGTTCTTC. Together with reference TRBV9 and TRBJ2-1, the CDR3 gives the full variable domain: DSGVTQTPKHLITATGQRVTLRCSPRSGDLSVYWYQQSLDQGLQFLIQYYNGEERAKGNILERFSAQQFPDLHSELNLSSLELGDSALYFCASSAWGRQGLSGNEQFFGPGTRLTVL.

The V call is TRBV20-1, the J call TRBJ2-5; TRBD2 matches 9 bases. J was trimmed by 2 bases and V by 0 bases; bases with no gene match: 7. There are 16 residues in the CDR3. From germline, CDR1 is DFQATT and CDR2 SNEGSKA (reference sequence). The CDR3 loop reads CSARDPLAGFQETQYF. DNA for the CDR3: TGCAGTGCTAGAGATCCCCTAGCGGGATTTCAAGAGACCCAGTACTTC.

This clonotype was seen more than once but under ten times. The chain recombines TRBV15 with TRBJ2-7; 7 bases map to TRBD1. This CDR3 is built from 17 residues. The junction had 10 bases not matched to a gene; V was cut back by 0 bases and J by 2 bases. Germline V gives CDR1 LNHNV, CDR2 YYDKDF (reference sequence). CDR3 sequence reads: CATSRDGATGAAYEQYF. The DNA of the CDR3 is TGTGCCACCAGCAGAGATGGGGCCACAGGGGCAGCCTACGAGCAGTACTTC. Variable domain in full (rest from reference TRBV15 and TRBJ2-7): DAMVIQNPRYQVTQFGKPVTLSCSQTLNHNVMYWYQQKSSQAPKLLFHYYDKDFNNEADTPDNFQSRRPNTSFCFLDIRSPGLGDTAMYLCATSRDGATGAAYEQYFGPGTRLTVT.

This clonotype was seen a few times. J is TRBJ2-3 and V is TRBV27; possible D gene TRBD2, 6 bases. The CDR3 has 13 residues. V gave up 3 bases and J gave up 7 bases, with 11 bases separating them. Looked up from germline, CDR1 is MNHEY and CDR2 is SMNVEV (reference sequence). The CDR3 region has the DNA TGTGCCAGCAGTTTTTCGGGCGGGAATACGCAGTATTTT. Its protein is CASSFSGGNTQYF.

J is TRBJ1-4 and V is TRBV7-9; TRBD1 aligns across 8 bases. The CDR3 is 15 amino acids. Trimming took 5 bases from V and 8 from J; bases not matched to a gene: 10. Looked up from germline, CDR1 is SEHNR and CDR2 is FQNEAQ (reference sequence). The CDR3 is CASSPTGTGGEKLFF. CDR3 DNA sequence: TGTGCCAGCAGCCCTACCGGGACAGGCGGGGAAAAACTGTTTTTT.

In this sample, this clonotype turned up many times. The rearrangement joins TRBV5-1 to TRBJ2-2; D gene uncertain. Germline lookup yields CDR1 SGHRS and CDR2 YFSETQ. V was cut by 1 base and J by 2 bases, with 6 bases left in between. This CDR3 comprises 14 residues. The CDR3 DNA sequence: TGCGCCAGCAGCTTGACAGTTAACACCGGGGAGCTGTTTTTT. Its translation is CASSLTVNTGELFF.

This clonotype was observed a few times. The chain has TRBV5-6 and TRBJ2-7; 12 nucleotides line up with TRBD2. With 2 bases clipped from V and 4 bases from J, the junction kept 7 bases outside the gene matches. The germline CDR1 and CDR2 sequences are SGHDT and YYEEEE. CDR3 length: 16 residues. The CDR3: CASSFFQTSGSYEQYF. The CDR3 DNA sequence: TGTGCCAGCAGCTTCTTTCAGACTAGCGGGAGTTACGAGCAGTACTTC.

This clonotype was seen a few times. V is TRBV6-1 and J is TRBJ2-1, with a possible D match to TRBD1 (5 bases). From germline, CDR1 is MNHNS and CDR2 SASEGT. CDR3 length: 14 amino acids. Trimming removed 1 base at V and 8 bases at J, with 12 bases between. The DNA of the CDR3 is TGTGCCAGCAGTGAAGACCAGGGTAACGATGAGCAGTTCTTC. Translating gives CASSEDQGNDEQFF.

Notes on this clonotype: The junction differs from germline at one of its ends, possibly a read error. This chain connects TRBV6-1 to TRBJ2-6, with D tentatively TRBD1 (5 bases). CDR3 size: 14 residues. CDR1 and CDR2 (germline): MNHNS, SASEGT. The CDR3 DNA sequence: TGTGCCAGCAGTAAGGGGTCTGGGGCCAACGTCCCGACTTTC. The encoded protein is CASSKGSGANVPTF.

This chain connects TRBV15 to TRBJ2-5; 7 bases are shared with TRBD1. The CDR3 covers 18 residues. CDR1 and CDR2 from the germline V gene are LNHNV and YYDKDF (reference sequence). J was trimmed by 2 bases and V by 1 base; bases with no gene match: 13. CDR3 nucleotide sequence: TGTGCCACCAGCAGAGTAGGGGGCGAAAGCGGTTTTCAAGAGACCCAGTACTTC. Its translation: CATSRVGGESGFQETQYF.

The chain employs TRBV6-1 and TRBJ2-1, with 7 positions matching TRBD1. CDR3 size: 16 residues. V shed 5 bases, J shed 4 bases, and the junction held 11 bases outside the gene matches. Looked up from germline, CDR1 is MNHNS and CDR2 is SASEGT. This chain's CDR3 is CASSQLGGRVYNEQFF. The CDR3 DNA reads as TGTGCCAGCAGTCAATTAGGGGGCCGGGTTTACAATGAGCAGTTCTTC.

This clonotype was detected many times. CDR3 residues: CASSGGQGYQPQHF. The CDR3 DNA sequence: TGTGCCAGCAGTGGGGGACAGGGGTACCAGCCCCAGCATTTT. V gene TRBV2 combines with J gene TRBJ1-5; 10 bases line up with TRBD1. After removal of 4 bases from V and 7 bases from J, the junction contained 4 bases not matched to a gene. The length of the CDR3 is 14 residues. In germline, CDR1 is SNHLY, CDR2 FYNNEI.

The table lists this clonotype with a few counts. The chain joins TRBV24-1 to TRBJ2-1; 7 bases agree with TRBD2. The CDR3 loop spans 16 amino acids. After removal of 3 bases from V and 4 bases from J, the junction contained 8 bases not matched to a gene. The V gene's germline CDR1 is KGHDR and CDR2 SFDVKD. DNA for the CDR3: TGTGCCACCAGTGATGACCTAGCGGAACTTTACAATGAGCAGTTCTTC. This codes for CATSDDLAELYNEQFF.

This clonotype appeared a few times. The CDR3 spells CASSYTPTGFSNEQYF. CDR3 coding DNA: TGTGCCAGCAGTTACACGCCCACAGGGTTTTCTAACGAGCAGTACTTC. V gene TRBV6-2 or TRBV6-3 combines with J gene TRBJ2-7, with D possibly being TRBD1 (6 bases). The V end was cut by 2 bases, the J end by 5 bases, with 19 bases between. This CDR3 region has 16 residues. CDR1 is MNHEY and CDR2 is SVGEGT in the germline V gene.

This clonotype was counted ten times or more. J is TRBJ1-1 and V is TRBV12-3 or TRBV12-4, with D possibly being TRBD1 (5 bases). The CDR3 loop spans 14 amino acids. V was trimmed by 1 base and J by 4 bases, leaving 10 bases between them. CDR3 nucleotide sequence: TGTGCCAGCAGTTTAGGGGGGGGGATCACTGAAGCTTTCTTT. As protein: CASSLGGGITEAFF.

Many counts were recorded for this clonotype. CDR3 in amino acids: CAWSLGQGTDEQYF. In DNA, the CDR3 is TGTGCCTGGAGTCTGGGACAGGGGACAGACGAGCAGTACTTC. The rearrangement links TRBV30 to TRBJ2-7; 10 bases are shared with TRBD1. J gave up 5 bases and V 2 bases, and 6 bases lay outside the gene matches. Germline V lookup: CDR1 GTSNPN, CDR2 SVGIG (reference sequence). The CDR3 contains 14 residues.

The V and J genes are TRBV20-1 and TRBJ2-1; TRBD2 aligns across 11 bases. Germline CDR1 is DFQATT and CDR2 is SNEGSKA (reference sequence). This CDR3 is 15 amino acids long. J was trimmed by 7 bases and V by 2 bases; bases with no gene match: 7. CDR3 region: CSARSLAGVGNEQFF. CDR3 coding DNA: TGCAGTGCTAGATCACTAGCGGGAGTTGGAAATGAGCAGTTCTTC.

This rearrangement joins TRBV28 to TRBJ1-5; 8 bases fit TRBD1. The trim removed 6 bases at V and 3 bases at J, leaving 7 bases unmatched. CDR1 and CDR2 from the germline V gene are MDHEN and SYDVKM. The CDR3 spans 15 residues. The DNA of the CDR3 is TGTGCCAGCAGCCTTCGGGACAGGTCCAATCAGCCCCAGCATTTT. It encodes CASSLRDRSNQPQHF. Based on the CDR3 plus reference TRBV28 and TRBJ1-5, the full variable domain is DVKVTQSSRYLVKRTGEKVFLECVQDMDHENMFWYRQDPGLGLRLIYFSYDVKMKEKGDIPEGYSVSREKKERFSLILESASTNQTSMYLCASSLRDRSNQPQHFGDGTRLSIL.